This is a list of T cell receptor beta chains from one sample in a study of T cell repertoires in cytomegalovirus infection. TCRdb used MiXCR to reprocess the reads, holding one entry per CDR3 protein. The table lists roughly 920,000 distinct CDR3 sequences, around 32% of them singletons. Antigens for these TCRs are unknown. Material: cultured CD8+ T cells from PBMCs, obtained from culture after CMV antigen stimulation. These receptors originate from a human donor in good health (CMV status not recorded). Some clones in this sample may be carry-over from other donors' samples. The CDR3 runs from the conserved cysteine through the conserved F or W. D genes are given only for firm matches. Some rows have no size entry. The others give once, few or many, or a class for an expanded clone.

length | D | J | size | V | CDR3 | DNA
13 | . | TRBJ1-2 | . | TRBV5-3 | CASSLRGYYGYTF | TGTGCCAGCAGCTTACGGGGGTACTATGGCTACACCTTC
18 | . | TRBJ2-1 | . | TRBV7-9 | CASSLPSMVQSQYNEQFF | TGTGCCAGCAGCTTACCCTCCATGGTGCAATCCCAGTACAATGAGCAGTTCTTC
15 | . | TRBJ2-2 | . | TRBV20-1 | CSARPPRSNTGELFF | TGCAGTGCTAGACCGCCCCGATCGAACACCGGGGAGCTGTTTTTT
15 | . | TRBJ1-5 | few | TRBV7-8 | CASSHALGLPQPQHF | TGTGCCAGCAGCCACGCTTTAGGTCTGCCCCAGCCCCAGCATTTT
12 | . | TRBJ2-2 | few | TRBV10-3 | CAILNNTGELFF | TGTGCCATCTTGAATAACACCGGGGAGCTGTTTTTT
12 | . | TRBJ2-7 | . | TRBV12-5 | CATGTVSYEQYF | TGTGCTACCGGGACTGTCTCCTACGAGCAGTACTTC
14 | . | TRBJ2-1 | . | TRBV7-4 | CASSPPAVSNEQFF | TGTGCCAGCAGCCCCCCCGCCGTGTCAAATGAGCAGTTCTTC
15 | TRBD2 | TRBJ2-1 | few | TRBV20-1 | CSARGLAVPLDEQFF | TGCAGTGCCCGGGGACTAGCGGTCCCCCTCGATGAGCAGTTCTTC
16 | TRBD2 | TRBJ2-1 | . | TRBV7-9 | CASSFGGAPLDNEQFF | TGTGCCAGCAGCTTCGGGGGGGCCCCCCTCGACAATGAGCAGTTCTTC
14 | . | TRBJ1-1 | few | TRBV12-3/TRBV12-4 | CASSPVGKNTEAFF | TGTGCCAGCAGTCCCGTAGGCAAGAACACTGAAGCTTTCTTT
11 | . | TRBJ2-7 | once | TRBV15 | CATSLGDEQYF | TGTGCCACCTCCCTTGGGGACGAGCAGTACTTC
15 | . | TRBJ1-2 | . | TRBV6-6 | CASSPVAGASYGYTF | TGTGCCAGCAGTCCCGTCGCTGGGGCCAGCTATGGCTACACCTTC
15 | TRBD2 | TRBJ2-3 | . | TRBV28 | CASSSETSAADTQYF | TGTGCCAGCAGTTCCGAGACTAGCGCCGCAGATACGCAGTATTTT
14 | . | TRBJ1-2 | . | TRBV6-5 | CASSYSSRGGGYTF | TGTGCCAGCAGTTACTCGAGCAGGGGAGGTGGCTACACCTTC
14 | . | TRBJ2-5 | . | TRBV20-1 | CSASDGTYQETQYF | TGCAGTGCTAGTGACGGGACGTACCAAGAGACCCAGTACTTC
17 | . | TRBJ1-5 | . | TRBV4-2 | CASSLNLGVGGFQPQHF | TGTGCCAGCAGCCTCAACCTCGGGGTCGGTGGGTTTCAGCCCCAGCATTTT
18 | . | TRBJ2-6 | . | TRBV7-9 | CASSSPGGPPAGANVLTF | TGTGCCAGCAGCTCCCCCGGCGGCCCCCCGGCGGGGGCCAACGTCCTGACTTTC
15 | TRBD1 | TRBJ1-1 | . | TRBV7-2 | CASSPRDRGPSEAFF | TGTGCCAGCAGCCCCCGGGACAGGGGACCGTCGGAAGCTTTCTTT
15 | . | TRBJ2-1 | few | TRBV7-3 | CASRPGHSSYNEQFF | TGTGCCAGCAGGCCGGGACACAGCTCCTACAATGAGCAGTTCTTC
15 | TRBD2 | TRBJ2-4 | . | TRBV7-2 | CASSFTSVDKNIQYF | TGTGCCAGCAGCTTTACTAGCGTCGACAAAAACATTCAGTACTTC
13 | . | TRBJ2-3 | . | TRBV6-5 | CASTTGYPNTQYF | TGTGCCAGCACCACGGGCTACCCCAATACGCAGTATTTT
18 | TRBD1 | TRBJ1-5 | . | TRBV2 | CASSEGAGGSYSNQPQHF | TGTGCCAGCAGTGAAGGAGCAGGGGGATCATATAGCAATCAGCCCCAGCATTTT
16 | . | TRBJ2-3 | few | TRBV7-3 | CASSLTGLGGTDTQYF | TGTGCCAGCAGCTTAACGGGACTCGGCGGCACAGATACGCAGTATTTT
12 | . | TRBJ1-1 | . | TRBV4-1 | CASSLDDAEAFF | TGCGCCAGCAGCCTAGACGACGCTGAAGCTTTCTTT
14 | . | TRBJ1-5 | . | TRBV6-1 | CASSDYLGGQPQHF | TGTGCCAGCAGTGATTATCTGGGTGGTCAGCCCCAGCATTTT
16 | TRBD2 | TRBJ2-3 | . | TRBV6-1 | CASIRGLAGSTDTQYF | TGTGCCAGCATCCGGGGACTAGCGGGGTCCACAGATACGCAGTATTTT
14 | TRBD1 | TRBJ1-1 | . | TRBV6-1 | CASSYTGVVTEAFF | TGTGCCAGCAGTTATACAGGGGTTGTTACTGAAGCTTTCTTT
14 | . | TRBJ2-5 | . | TRBV27 | CASSFLHSDETQYF | TGTGCCAGCAGTTTTTTGCATTCCGACGAGACCCAGTACTTC
17 | TRBD1 | TRBJ2-2 | many | TRBV9 | CASSPRRDRVITGELFF | TGTGCCAGCAGCCCCCGTCGGGACAGGGTGATCACCGGGGAGCTGTTTTTT
19 | . | TRBJ2-1 | few | TRBV10-1 | CASSESVDLHGKTYNEQFF | TGCGCCAGCAGTGAGTCGGTTGACCTGCATGGGAAAACTTACAATGAGCAGTTCTTC
13 | TRBD2 | TRBJ2-5 | few | TRBV4-2 | CASSQGGLPTQYF | TGTGCCAGCAGCCAAGGGGGACTACCGACCCAGTACTTC
14 | TRBD1 | TRBJ1-5 | few | TRBV19 | CASCGTAKYQPQHF | TGTGCCAGTTGTGGGACAGCCAAATATCAGCCCCAGCATTTT
13 | . | TRBJ1-2 | . | TRBV12-3/TRBV12-4 | CASSHGTVYGYTF | TGTGCCAGCAGTCACGGGACCGTCTATGGCTACACCTTC
16 | TRBD1 | TRBJ2-3 | . | TRBV2 | CASSESRTGETDTQYF | TGTGCCAGCAGTGAATCGAGGACAGGAGAAACAGATACGCAGTATTTT
15 | . | TRBJ2-5 | many | TRBV7-8 | CASSLTQVSQETQYF | TGTGCCAGCAGCTTAACGCAGGTTTCCCAAGAGACCCAGTACTTC
15 | . | TRBJ1-1 | few | TRBV7-3 | CASSLTGTSNTEAFF | TGTGCCAGCAGCTTAACGGGGACATCGAACACTGAAGCTTTCTTT
18 | TRBD2 | TRBJ2-2 | . | TRBV12-5 | CASGFTSGGGSNTGELFF | TGTGCTAGTGGTTTCACTAGCGGGGGGGGTTCGAACACCGGGGAGCTGTTTTTT
11 | . | TRBJ2-1 | many | TRBV7-8 | CASSAGTREFF | TGTGCCAGCAGCGCCGGTACCCGGGAGTTCTTC
13 | TRBD2 | TRBJ2-5 | . | TRBV29-1 | CSVEEGGLKTQYF | TGCAGCGTTGAAGAGGGGGGGTTGAAGACCCAGTACTTC
16 | TRBD1 | TRBJ1-5 | . | TRBV10-3 | CAISSGQGGVNQPQHF | TGTGCCATCAGTTCGGGACAGGGGGGAGTAAATCAGCCCCAGCATTTT
14 | . | TRBJ1-5 | few | TRBV15 | CATSSRGLGQPQHF | TGTGCCACCAGCAGCAGGGGTTTGGGGCAGCCCCAGCATTTT
18 | . | TRBJ2-1 | . | TRBV27 | CASRTSGGVGLATDEQFF | TGTGCCAGCAGGACGTCAGGGGGCGTCGGACTAGCGACCGATGAGCAGTTCTTC
15 | . | TRBJ2-3 | . | TRBV19 | CASRTRTESTDTQYF | TGTGCCAGTAGAACGAGGACAGAGAGCACAGATACGCAGTATTTT
15 | . | TRBJ1-1 | many | TRBV5-8 | CASSLAGSSNTEAFF | TGTGCCAGCAGCTTGGCGGGCAGTTCGAACACTGAAGCTTTCTTT
14 | . | TRBJ1-2 | . | TRBV6-5 | CASSTGGFLYGYTF | TGTGCCAGCAGTACGGGAGGATTCTTGTATGGCTACACCTTC
15 | TRBD2 | TRBJ2-2 | few | TRBV7-6 | CASKLAGGDTGELFF | TGTGCCAGCAAACTAGCGGGGGGCGACACCGGGGAGCTGTTTTTT
15 | . | TRBJ2-1 | . | TRBV27 | CASPSREPNYNEQFF | TGTGCCAGCCCTTCTCGCGAACCGAACTACAATGAGCAGTTCTTC
12 | . | TRBJ1-1 | . | TRBV9 | CASSPTATEAFF | TGTGCCAGCAGCCCAACAGCCACTGAAGCTTTCTTT
12 | . | TRBJ1-2 | few | TRBV10-3 | CAIMEDLYGYTF | TGTGCCATCATGGAGGATTTATATGGCTACACCTTC
16 | TRBD2 | TRBJ2-3 | many | TRBV7-8 | CASSFPGLAPSDTQYF | TGTGCCAGCAGCTTTCCGGGACTAGCCCCATCGGATACGCAGTATTTT
15 | . | TRBJ1-5 | . | TRBV27 | CASSPGHAGNQPQHF | TGTGCCAGCAGCCCTGGCCATGCGGGCAATCAGCCCCAGCATTTT
13 | . | TRBJ2-1 | . | TRBV2 | CASSERGGSEQFF | TGTGCCAGCAGTGAACGAGGTGGGTCTGAGCAGTTCTTC
15 | TRBD1 | TRBJ2-5 | . | TRBV6-1 | CASSPTTGAGETQYF | TGTGCCAGCAGTCCAACGACAGGGGCGGGCGAGACCCAGTACTTC
20 | . | TRBJ2-1 | . | TRBV7-9 | CASTLSNGVGYNGSYNEQFF | TGTGCCAGCACCCTATCTAATGGGGTCGGGTATAACGGCTCCTACAATGAGCAGTTCTTC
15 | . | TRBJ1-1 | . | TRBV19 | CASSIVSSGNTEAFF | TGTGCCAGTAGTATAGTTAGCAGTGGGAACACTGAAGCTTTCTTT